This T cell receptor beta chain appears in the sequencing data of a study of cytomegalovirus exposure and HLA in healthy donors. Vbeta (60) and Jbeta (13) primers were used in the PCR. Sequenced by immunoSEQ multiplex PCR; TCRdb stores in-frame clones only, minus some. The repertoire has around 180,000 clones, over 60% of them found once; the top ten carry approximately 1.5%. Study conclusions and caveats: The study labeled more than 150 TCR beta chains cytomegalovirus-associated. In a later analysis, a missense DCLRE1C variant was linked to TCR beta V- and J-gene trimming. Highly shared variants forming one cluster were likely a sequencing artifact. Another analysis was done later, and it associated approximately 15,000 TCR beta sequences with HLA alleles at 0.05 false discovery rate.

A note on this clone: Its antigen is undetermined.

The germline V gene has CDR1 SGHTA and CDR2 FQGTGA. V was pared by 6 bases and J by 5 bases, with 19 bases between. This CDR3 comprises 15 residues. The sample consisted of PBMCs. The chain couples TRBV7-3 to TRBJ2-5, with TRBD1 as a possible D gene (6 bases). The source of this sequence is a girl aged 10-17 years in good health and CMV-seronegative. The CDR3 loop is CASSLGGSLGETQYF. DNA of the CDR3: TGTGCCAGCAGTCTTGGGGGCTCCTTGGGCGAGACCCAGTACTTC.